These T cell receptor beta chains were read from a single sample in a study of T cells in narcolepsy. The assay was immunoSEQ multiplex PCR, and TCRdb's table has in-frame clones only and misses some. The sample contains about 30,000 clones, approximately 85% of which appear only once. Sequencing was done on a sample of CD45RA- memory CD4+ T cells from PBMCs. These receptors originate from a human donor with narcolepsy. Each CDR3 is given with its conserved first and last residue.

TRBV27	TRBJ1-1	CATKTTGTNTEAFF
TRBV28	TRBJ2-3	CASRLGEVVDTQYF
TRBV28	TRBJ1-3	CASIPLPLDSSLSGNTIYF
TRBV5-6	TRBJ2-5	CASSHGLAGSVGLETQYF
TRBV10-3	TRBJ2-7	CAISEQPLGEQYF
TRBV6-5	TRBJ2-7	CASSAQGNEQYF
TRBV28	TRBJ2-4	CASSLSTAPLQYF
TRBV6-5	TRBJ1-5	CASSRGRGDQPQHF
TRBV5-5	TRBJ2-2	CASSLGAHGTGELFF
TRBV7-2	TRBJ2-1	CASSLVSGDNEQFF
TRBV29-1	TRBJ2-7	CSVAILEAGVLEQYF
TRBV6-1	TRBJ2-7	CASSDSPSYEQYF
TRBV6-1	TRBJ2-7	CATRDSGSYEQYF
TRBV20-1	TRBJ1-5	CSARKGQPQHF
TRBV28	TRBJ1-2	CASSRLLGFNYGYTF
TRBV15	TRBJ2-1	CATSRVSGGPYNEQFF
TRBV6-1	TRBJ1-1	CASSEPGMNTEAFF
TRBV28	TRBJ1-4	CASSLPGRKLFF
TRBV28	TRBJ2-1	CASSLSRGLGSSYNEQFF
TRBV10-1	TRBJ2-1	CASSRNQDRGHEQFF
TRBV9	TRBJ1-4	CASSVVVGPEEKLFF
TRBV4-1	TRBJ2-2	CASSQETGGSSGELFF
TRBV6-1	TRBJ2-3	CASSQGRSTDTQYF
TRBV28	TRBJ2-3	CASSWSTDTQYF
TRBV7-8	TRBJ2-7	CASSLWSTVSYEQYF
TRBV29-1	TRBJ1-1	CSVGTGRLNTEAFF
TRBV7-9	TRBJ2-7	CASSLGSGSDEQYF
TRBV28	TRBJ2-7	CASSSIGTSGAPYEQYF
TRBV7-3	TRBJ2-5	CASSPQFGQEETQYF
TRBV6-1	TRBJ1-5	CASSEAGTYQPQHF
TRBV6-1	TRBJ2-1	CASRQRGTNNEQFF
TRBV18	TRBJ2-2	CASSPRLAGGNTGELFF
TRBV7-6	TRBJ2-3	CASSLSYSPTDTQYF
TRBV2	TRBJ2-2	CASSVLLGTGELFF
TRBV2	TRBJ1-4	CASSSRQGYNEKLFF
TRBV28	TRBJ2-1	CASRGGLGLYNEQFF
TRBV29-1	TRBJ2-3	CSVAAAVADTQYF
TRBV10-2	TRBJ2-5	CASSGTTQGTQYF
TRBV11-2	TRBJ2-7	CASRKGQGGKSYEQYF
TRBV19	TRBJ1-1	CASSIVGSSNTEAFF
TRBV5-4	TRBJ2-2	CASSLGDQGVGGELFF
TRBV28	TRBJ2-7	CASSLGTGKYEQYF
TRBV5-1	TRBJ2-7	CASSLGSGSIEQYF
TRBV14	TRBJ2-3	CASSQDLGGTDTQYF
TRBV5-1	TRBJ2-5	CASSTTGTGQETQYF
TRBV28	TRBJ1-1	CASRTGGGLTEAFF
TRBV10-1	TRBJ2-4	CASSDYTGTESMGAKNIQYF
TRBV5-5	TRBJ2-7	CASSSPLRTVSNEQYF
TRBV5-1	TRBJ1-3	CASSSDRPGNTIYF
TRBV4-1	TRBJ2-1	CASSPGERAGRDEQFF